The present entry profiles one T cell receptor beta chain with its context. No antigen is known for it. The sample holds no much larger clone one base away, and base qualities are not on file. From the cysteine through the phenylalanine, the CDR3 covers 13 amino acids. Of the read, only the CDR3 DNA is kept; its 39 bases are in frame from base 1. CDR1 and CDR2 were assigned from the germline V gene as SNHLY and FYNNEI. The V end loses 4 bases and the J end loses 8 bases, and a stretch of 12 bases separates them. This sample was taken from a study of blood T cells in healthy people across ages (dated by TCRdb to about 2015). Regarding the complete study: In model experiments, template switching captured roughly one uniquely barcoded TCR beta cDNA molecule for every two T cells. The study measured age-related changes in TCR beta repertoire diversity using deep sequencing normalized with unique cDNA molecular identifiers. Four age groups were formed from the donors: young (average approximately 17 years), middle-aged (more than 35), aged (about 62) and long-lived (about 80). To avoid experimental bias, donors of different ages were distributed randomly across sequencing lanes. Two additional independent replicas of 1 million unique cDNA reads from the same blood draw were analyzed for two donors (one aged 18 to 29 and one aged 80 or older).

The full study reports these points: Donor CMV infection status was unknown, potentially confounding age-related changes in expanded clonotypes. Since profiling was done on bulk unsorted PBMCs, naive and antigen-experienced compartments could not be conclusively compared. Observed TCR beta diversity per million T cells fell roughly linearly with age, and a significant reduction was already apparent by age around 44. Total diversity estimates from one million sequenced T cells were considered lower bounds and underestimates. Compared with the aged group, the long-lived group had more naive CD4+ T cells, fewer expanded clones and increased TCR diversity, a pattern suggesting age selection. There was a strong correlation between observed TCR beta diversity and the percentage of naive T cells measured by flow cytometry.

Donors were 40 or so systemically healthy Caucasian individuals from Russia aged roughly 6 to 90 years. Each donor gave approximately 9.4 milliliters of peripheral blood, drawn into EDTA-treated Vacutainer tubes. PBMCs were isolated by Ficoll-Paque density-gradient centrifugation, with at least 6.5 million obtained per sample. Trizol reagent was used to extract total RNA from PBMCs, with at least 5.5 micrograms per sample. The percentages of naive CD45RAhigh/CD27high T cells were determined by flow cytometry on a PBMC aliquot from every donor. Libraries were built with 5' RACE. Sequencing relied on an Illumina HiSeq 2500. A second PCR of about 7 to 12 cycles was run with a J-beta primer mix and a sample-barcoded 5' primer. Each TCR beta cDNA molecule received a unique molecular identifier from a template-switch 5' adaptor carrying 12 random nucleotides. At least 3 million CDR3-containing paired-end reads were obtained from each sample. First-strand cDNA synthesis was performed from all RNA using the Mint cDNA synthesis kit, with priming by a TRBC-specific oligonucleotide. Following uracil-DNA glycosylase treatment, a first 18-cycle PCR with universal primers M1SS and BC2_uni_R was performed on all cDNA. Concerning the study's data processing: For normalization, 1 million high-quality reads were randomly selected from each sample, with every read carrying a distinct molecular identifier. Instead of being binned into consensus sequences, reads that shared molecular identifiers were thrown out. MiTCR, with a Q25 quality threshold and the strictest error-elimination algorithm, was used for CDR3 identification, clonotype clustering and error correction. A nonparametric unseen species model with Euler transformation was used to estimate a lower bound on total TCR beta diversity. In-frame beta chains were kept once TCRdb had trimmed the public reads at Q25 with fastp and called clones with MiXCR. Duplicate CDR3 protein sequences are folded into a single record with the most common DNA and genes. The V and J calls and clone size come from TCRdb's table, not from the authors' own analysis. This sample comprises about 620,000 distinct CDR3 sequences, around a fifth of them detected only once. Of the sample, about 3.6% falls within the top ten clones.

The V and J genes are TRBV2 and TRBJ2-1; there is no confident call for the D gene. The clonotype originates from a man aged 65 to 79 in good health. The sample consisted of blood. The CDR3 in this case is CASSGALRDEQFF. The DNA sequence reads TGTGCCAGCAGTGGGGCACTTAGGGATGAGCAGTTCTTC. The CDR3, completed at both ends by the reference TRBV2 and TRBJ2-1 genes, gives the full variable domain EPEVTQTPSHQVTQMGQEVILRCVPISNHLYFYWYRQILGQKVEFLVSFYNNEISEKSEIFDDQFSVERPDGSNFTLKIRSTKLEDSAMYFCASSGALRDEQFFGPGTRLTVL.